Presented here are 25 T cell receptor beta chains from one specimen sequenced in a study of cytomegalovirus exposure and HLA in healthy donors. Sequencing was performed with immunoSEQ multiplex PCR; in TCRdb, only in-frame clones are kept and a portion is missing. Of more than 250,000 clones in the sample, 87% were seen once. Specimen: PBMCs. The receptors derive from a woman in her 30s in good health and CMV-seropositive.

The chain has TRBV7-3 and TRBJ2-1; 7 bases fit TRBD2. Losses at the gene ends were 0 bases for V and 7 bases for J; bases not matched to a gene: 0. This CDR3 contains 13 residues. Germline CDR1 is SGHTA and CDR2 is FQGTGA. The CDR3 nucleotides are TGTGCCAGCAGCTTAACCGGGAGGAATGAGCAGTTCTTC. Translating it yields CASSLTGRNEQFF.

This sequence joins TRBV2 and TRBJ1-5; 9 positions match TRBD1. The CDR3 extends over 15 amino acids. Trimming at V came to 6 bases and at J to 7 bases, leaving 10 bases not matched to a gene. CDR1 is SNHLY, CDR2 FYNNEI, per germline. The CDR3 is CASSLGRDREQPQHF. For the CDR3, the DNA is TGTGCCAGCAGCCTAGGGAGGGACAGGGAGCAGCCCCAGCATTTT.

The chain carries TRBV27 and TRBJ1-5; 7 bases fit TRBD1. The junction had 12 bases not matched to a gene; V was cut back by 4 bases and J by 3 bases. This CDR3 comprises 17 residues. CDR1 and CDR2 from the germline V gene are MNHEY and SMNVEV (reference sequence). The CDR3 here is CASSSRPDRLLNQPQHF. DNA for the CDR3: TGTGCCAGCAGTTCACGCCCGGACAGGTTGCTCAATCAGCCCCAGCATTTT.

The chain couples TRBV29-1 to TRBJ2-2, with 9 bases fitting TRBD1. The CDR3 is 14 amino acids. The V and J ends lost 5 bases and 4 bases, in that order; junction bases with no gene match: 5. Looked up from germline, CDR1 is SQVTM and CDR2 is ANQGSEA. CDR3 DNA: TGCAGCGTTCCGGGACAGGGCTTCACCGGGGAGCTGTTTTTT. It codes for CSVPGQGFTGELFF.

The chain has TRBV7-2 and TRBJ1-4; D perhaps matches TRBD1 (5 bases). V lost 5 bases to trimming and J lost 7 bases, with 14 bases between them. Germline-derived CDR1 and CDR2 are SGHTA and FQGNSA. The CDR3 is 14 residues long. The chain's CDR3 is CASSPTGGGEKLFF. The CDR3 DNA sequence: TGTGCCAGCAGCCCTACGGGCGGGGGTGAAAAACTGTTTTTT. The full variable domain, rest sourced from reference TRBV7-2 and TRBJ1-4, is GAGVSQSPSNKVTEKGKDVELRCDPISGHTALYWYRQSLGQGLEFLIYFQGNSAPDKSGLPSDRFSAERTGGSVSTLTIQRTQQEDSAVYLCASSPTGGGEKLFFGSGTQLSVL.

The genes are TRBV5-6 and TRBJ2-7; perhaps D is TRBD1 or TRBD2 (5 bases each). Trimming shortened V by 1 base and J by 2 bases, and 10 bases separated the two germline ends. CDR1 is SGHDT and CDR2 is YYEEEE in the germline V gene. This CDR3 comprises 14 residues. The chain's CDR3 is CASSLSWGTYEQYF. CDR3 nucleotide sequence: TGTGCCAGCAGCTTGAGCTGGGGGACCTACGAGCAGTACTTC.

The rearrangement links TRBV6-5 to TRBJ2-7, with a tentative D call TRBD1 (5 bases). With 2 bases removed from V and 0 bases from J, the gap between germline ends came to 8 bases. CDR3 length: 14 residues. Germline V lookup: CDR1 MNHEY, CDR2 SVGAGI. The CDR3 loop reads CASSYGHISYEQYF. CDR3 nucleotide sequence: TGTGCCAGCAGTTACGGACACATCTCCTACGAGCAGTACTTC.

The chain employs TRBV5-1 and TRBJ2-7; D remains ambiguous. Germline V gene lookup returns CDR1 SGHRS and CDR2 YFSETQ. The V and J ends lost 0 bases and 12 bases respectively, with 22 bases between them. This CDR3 spans 15 amino acids. This CDR3 is CASSLDAEPLRAGYF. The CDR3 coding sequence is TGCGCCAGCAGCTTGGATGCAGAGCCTCTACGAGCAGGGTACTTC. Drawing the rest from reference TRBV5-1 and TRBJ2-7, the complete variable domain is KAGVTQTPRYLIKTRGQQVTLSCSPISGHRSVSWYQQTPGQGLQFLFEYFSETQRNKGNFPGRFSGRQFSNSRSEMNVSTLELGDSALYLCASSLDAEPLRAGYFGPGTRLTVT.

The chain couples TRBV7-2 to TRBJ2-2, with a tentative D call TRBD1 (6 bases). Trimming removed 4 bases from V and 5 bases from J, with 11 bases in between. Germline CDR1 reads SGHTA; CDR2 reads FQGNSA. The CDR3 loop spans 14 amino acids. The CDR3 loop reads CASSYAGATGELFF. CDR3 DNA sequence: TGTGCCAGCAGCTACGCAGGGGCTACCGGGGAGCTGTTTTTT.

Here the CDR3 reads CSVGLRSTFTDTQYF. CDR3 in DNA: TGCAGCGTGGGTCTGAGGTCAACTTTCACAGATACGCAGTATTTT. This chain links TRBV29-1 with TRBJ2-3; D unresolved. The V gene's germline CDR1 is SQVTM and CDR2 ANQGSEA. Trimming pared 6 bases from V and 2 bases from J, leaving 18 bases between. The CDR3 has 15 amino acids.

This chain joins TRBV27 and TRBJ1-5; D is uncertain. Germline V lookup: CDR1 MNHEY, CDR2 SMNVEV (reference sequence). This CDR3 comprises 14 residues. Trimming stripped 5 bases from V and 0 bases from J, with 8 bases between. CDR3 coding DNA: TGTGCCAGCAGTCCAGTTGATAGCAATCAGCCCCAGCATTTT. Amino acids: CASSPVDSNQPQHF.

The V and J genes are TRBV7-2 and TRBJ1-2; 7 nucleotides align to TRBD1. This CDR3 has 14 residues. V lost 3 bases, J lost 8 bases, and 9 bases stayed unmatched. The V gene's germline CDR1 is SGHTA and CDR2 FQGNSA. This CDR3 reads CASSFVSRGDGYTF. Written as DNA, the CDR3 is TGTGCCAGCAGCTTTGTATCCAGGGGGGACGGCTACACCTTC.

The chain couples TRBV7-9 to TRBJ2-5, with 9 bases lining up with TRBD1. Trimming at V came to 5 bases and at J to 1 base, leaving 5 bases not matched to a gene. The CDR3 sequence is 15 residues long. In germline, CDR1 is SEHNR, CDR2 FQNEAQ (reference sequence). The CDR3 bases are TGTGCCAGCAGCCCCTGGGACAGGGCCCAAGAGACCCAGTACTTC. Translating gives CASSPWDRAQETQYF. Supplemented by reference TRBV7-9 and TRBJ2-5, the full variable domain reads DTGVSQNPRHKITKRGQNVTFRCDPISEHNRLYWYRQTLGQGPEFLTYFQNEAQLEKSRLLSDRFSAERPKGSFSTLEIQRTEQGDSAMYLCASSPWDRAQETQYFGPGTRLLVL.

This clone has a handful of counts. The chain joins TRBV7-2 to TRBJ1-5, with a weak D call TRBD1 (6 bases). The CDR3 length is 15 residues. Trimming took 2 bases from V and 6 from J, leaving 14 bases between them. CDR1 is SGHTA, CDR2 FQGNSA, per germline. Here the CDR3 reads CASSLSTGRSQPQHF. Here the CDR3 DNA reads TGTGCCAGCAGCTTATCTACAGGGAGGAGTCAGCCCCAGCATTTT.

This chain joins TRBV15 and TRBJ2-3; possible D gene TRBD2, 5 bases. The germline CDR1 and CDR2 sequences are LNHNV and YYDKDF (reference sequence). The CDR3 sequence is 17 residues long. V was cut by 3 bases and J by 0 bases, with 16 bases left in between. CDR3: CATSRGGGSASTDTQYF. CDR3 sequence (DNA): TGTGCCACCAGCAGGGGTGGTGGGAGCGCTAGCACAGATACGCAGTATTTT.

Note on this clone: The sample carries other DNA sequences with the same CDR3. This sequence joins TRBV6-5 and TRBJ2-5; no clear D gene. Between the trimmed V and J ends, which lost 2 bases and 4 bases, there was a span of 2 bases. CDR1 is MNHEY and CDR2 is SVGAGI in the germline V gene. This CDR3 comprises 11 residues. The DNA for the CDR3 is TGTGCCAGCAGTTACGGAGAGACCCAGTACTTC. It encodes CASSYGETQYF.

The rearrangement links TRBV18 to TRBJ1-1; TRBD1 agrees at 9 bases. CDR1 and CDR2 (germline): KGHSH, LQKENI. The CDR3 consists of 16 residues. V was clipped by 5 bases and J by 1 base; unmatched bases: 8. CDR3 DNA: TGTGCCAGCTCAGGTAACAGGGGGCTCGGGAACACTGAAGCTTTCTTT. Its translation is CASSGNRGLGNTEAFF.

The V gene is TRBV9, the J gene TRBJ2-3; a possible D gene is TRBD1 (6 bases). CDR1 is SGDLS, CDR2 YYNGEE, per germline. V was trimmed by 1 base and J by 1 base, leaving 16 bases between them. CDR3 length: 17 amino acids. The CDR3 DNA sequence: TGTGCCAGCAGCGTAACCCTAAGACAGGCGGGCACAGATACGCAGTATTTT. This translates into CASSVTLRQAGTDTQYF.

The chain uses TRBV7-2 and TRBJ2-7, with TRBD2 matching 7 bases. CDR3 length: 15 amino acids. V lost 0 bases to trimming and J lost 4 bases; unmatched junction nucleotides: 6. The germline CDR1 and CDR2 sequences are SGHTA and FQGNSA. The CDR3 spells CASSLAASGLYEQYF. In DNA form, the CDR3 reads TGTGCCAGCAGCTTAGCGGCTAGCGGATTATACGAGCAGTACTTC.

This rearrangement joins TRBV7-7 to TRBJ2-1, with D perhaps matching TRBD2 (6 bases). This CDR3 has 14 amino acids. Trimming cost V 6 bases and J 5 bases, with 14 bases left between them. In germline, CDR1 is SSHAT, CDR2 FNYEAQ (reference sequence). The CDR3 loop reads CASSTSSIDNEQFF. CDR3 bases: TGTGCCAGCAGTACTAGCTCCATCGACAATGAGCAGTTCTTC. Full variable domain (rest looked up from reference TRBV7-7 and TRBJ2-1): GAGVSQSPRYKVTKRGQDVTLRCDPISSHATLYWYQQALGQGPEFLTYFNYEAQPDKSGLPSDRFSAERPEGSISTLTIQRTEQRDSAMYRCASSTSSIDNEQFFGPGTRLTVL.

The chain has TRBV9 and TRBJ2-7; a weak D match, TRBD1 (6 bases). CDR1 is SGDLS, CDR2 YYNGEE, per germline. The CDR3 loop spans 16 amino acids. V gave up 0 bases and J gave up 2 bases, with 15 bases separating them. CDR3 nucleotides: TGTGCCAGCAGCGTAGATCCCCGACAGGTCCCCTACGAGCAGTACTTC. Residues: CASSVDPRQVPYEQYF.

This clone appeared once. V and J are TRBV9 and TRBJ2-3; 9 bases agree with TRBD2. Germline assignment: CDR1 SGDLS and CDR2 YYNGEE. Unmatched junction bases numbered 6, after V lost 0 bases and J lost 1 base. CDR3 length: 17 residues. CDR3 bases: TGTGCCAGCAGCGTAGATACCGGACTAGCGCGCACAGATACGCAGTATTTT. Translated: CASSVDTGLARTDTQYF.

The gene calls are TRBV29-1 and TRBJ2-5; 10 bases are a match to TRBD2. CDR1 is SQVTM, CDR2 ANQGSEA, per germline. The V and J ends lost 1 base and 4 bases, in that order; junction bases with no gene match: 9. The CDR3 sequence is 16 residues long. The CDR3 DNA reads as TGCAGCGTTGAAGCCCTAGCGGGAGACTATGGAGAGACCCAGTACTTC. Translating it yields CSVEALAGDYGETQYF.

The rearrangement uses TRBV5-1 and TRBJ2-7, with D tentatively TRBD1 (8 bases). V was pared by 3 bases and J by 6 bases, with 22 bases between. Germline loops: CDR1 SGHRS, CDR2 YFSETQ. This CDR3 is built from 16 residues. Written as DNA, the CDR3 is TGCGCCAGCAGCTCCGACAGGGGAGGGTCGCTGTCCGAGCAGTACTTC. Protein product: CASSSDRGGSLSEQYF. The full variable domain, completed using reference TRBV5-1 and TRBJ2-7, is KAGVTQTPRYLIKTRGQQVTLSCSPISGHRSVSWYQQTPGQGLQFLFEYFSETQRNKGNFPGRFSGRQFSNSRSEMNVSTLELGDSALYLCASSSDRGGSLSEQYFGPGTRLTVT.

The genes are TRBV5-6 and TRBJ1-2; 8 bases map to TRBD1. Trimming at V came to 0 bases and at J to 3 bases, leaving 1 base not matched to a gene. Germline assignment: CDR1 SGHDT and CDR2 YYEEEE. The CDR3 consists of 14 residues. CDR3 residues: CASSLDRGDYGYTF. CDR3 DNA sequence: TGTGCCAGCAGCTTGGACAGGGGGGACTATGGCTACACCTTC.